Each of the 22 T cell receptor beta chains below was sequenced from the same sample in a study of OX40 agonist ivuxolimab in advanced cancers. Repertoires were generated with immunoSEQ multiplex PCR, while TCRdb's copy carries only in-frame clones and drops some. The profile shows 50,000 to 70,000 clones, around nine tenths of them singletons. Sequencing was performed on CD4+ or CD8+ T cells sorted from blood, taken in a trial of the OX40 agonist ivuxolimab. The receptors here all came from an adult with an advanced solid tumor such as melanoma, head and neck, liver or kidney cancer.

The chain uses TRBV10-3 and TRBJ2-1; possibly TRBD1 for D (5 bases). Germline V gives CDR1 ENHRY, CDR2 SYGVKD. The CDR3 extends over 12 amino acids. Trimming stripped 4 bases from V and 7 bases from J, with 8 bases between. The chain's CDR3 is CAISAQANEQFF. As DNA, the CDR3 is TGTGCCATCAGTGCACAGGCTAATGAGCAGTTCTTC.

The V call is TRBV2, the J call TRBJ2-3, with 11 bases matching TRBD1. The CDR3 has 15 amino acids. The ends lost 6 bases at V and 2 bases at J; junction bases unmatched: 4. The germline CDR1 and CDR2 sequences are SNHLY and FYNNEI. The CDR3 loop is CASRGTGGNTDTQYF. The CDR3 coding sequence is TGTGCCAGCAGGGGGACAGGGGGAAACACAGATACGCAGTATTTT.

V gene TRBV11-2 combines with J gene TRBJ2-4, with TRBD2 matching 8 bases. Germline V gene sequence: CDR1 SGHAT, CDR2 FQNNGV. The CDR3 contains 14 residues. The V segment lost 5 bases and the J segment 8 bases; nucleotides outside the gene matches: 8. CDR3 bases: TGTGCCAGCAGCACCTCGGGGGGGCTTGACATTCAGTACTTC. Amino acid sequence: CASSTSGGLDIQYF.

The chain carries TRBV30 and TRBJ2-1; 7 nucleotides agree with TRBD1. The CDR3 extends over 17 amino acids. The V gene's germline CDR1 is GTSNPN and CDR2 SVGIG (reference sequence). V gave up 0 bases and J gave up 4 bases; unmatched junction bases: 12. The CDR3 sequence: CAWSVSAGGYGYNEQFF. The CDR3 nucleotides read TGTGCCTGGAGTGTTTCGGCAGGGGGATATGGGTACAATGAGCAGTTCTTC.

This chain connects TRBV2 to TRBJ1-4; D gene unclear. V lost 1 base to trimming and J lost 7 bases, with 10 bases between them. Looked up from germline, CDR1 is SNHLY and CDR2 is FYNNEI. CDR3 length: 14 amino acids. The CDR3 protein is CASSEVGWGEKLFF. In nucleotides, the CDR3 is TGTGCCAGCAGTGAAGTAGGGTGGGGTGAAAAACTGTTTTTT.

The rearrangement uses TRBV10-3 and TRBJ2-2; D is undetermined. Germline CDR1 ENHRY, CDR2 SYGVKD. This CDR3 spans 11 amino acids. V dropped 7 bases and J dropped 3 bases, with 3 bases sitting between them. This chain's CDR3 is CAITDTGELFF. The CDR3 DNA is TGTGCCATCACTGACACCGGGGAGCTGTTTTTT.

This clone appeared a few times. The chain is built from TRBV4-2 and TRBJ1-2; TRBD1 agrees at 9 bases. The CDR3 is made up of 13 amino acids. V trimming: 6 bases; J trimming: 3 bases; junction bases outside the gene matches: 2. Germline CDR1 is LGHNA and CDR2 is YNFKEQ. The CDR3 sequence is CASRRTGDYGYTF. The CDR3 DNA sequence: TGTGCCAGCAGGCGGACAGGGGACTATGGCTACACCTTC.

The chain links TRBV7-8 to TRBJ2-2; D ambiguous. Germline assignment: CDR1 SGHVS and CDR2 FQNEAQ. The CDR3 has 16 amino acids. Deletions cut 3 bases from V and 4 bases from J, with 15 bases between. CDR3 loop: CASSFPVGRPTGELFF. CDR3 nucleotides: TGTGCCAGCAGCTTTCCGGTCGGCAGACCCACCGGGGAGCTGTTTTTT.

The gene calls are TRBV27 and TRBJ1-1; TRBD1 agrees at 9 bases. J gave up 1 base and V 5 bases, and 5 bases lay outside the gene matches. Germline CDR1 MNHEY, CDR2 SMNVEV (reference sequence). The CDR3 loop spans 15 amino acids. The CDR3 nucleotides read TGTGCCAGCAGTCCCCGGGGACAGGGGAACACTGAAGCTTTCTTT. Its protein product is CASSPRGQGNTEAFF.

This rearrangement joins TRBV9 to TRBJ2-1, with D unresolved. Germline V CDR1 and CDR2: SGDLS, YYNGEE. Trimming took off 0 bases at V and 2 bases at J, with 9 bases between the two ends. There are 15 residues in the CDR3. In DNA form, the CDR3 reads TGTGCCAGCAGCGTAGATAGGGATCCCTACAATGAGCAGTTCTTC. Its protein is CASSVDRDPYNEQFF.

Here the CDR3 reads CASSLAWSTDTQYF. The CDR3, as DNA: TGCGCCAGCAGCTTGGCCTGGAGCACAGATACGCAGTATTTT. This chain connects TRBV5-1 to TRBJ2-3; D unclear. V was cut by 0 bases and J by 0 bases, with 5 bases left in between. This CDR3 region has 14 residues. Germline CDR1 is SGHRS and CDR2 is YFSETQ.

This chain joins TRBV11-2 and TRBJ1-6; possible D gene TRBD1, 6 bases. The germline V and J ends were trimmed by 5 bases and 9 bases, with 17 bases remaining between them. Germline lookup yields CDR1 SGHAT and CDR2 FQNNGV. This CDR3 has 15 residues. The CDR3 loop is CASSKRRTVGSPLHF. CDR3 coding DNA: TGTGCCAGCAGCAAGCGCAGGACAGTCGGTTCACCCCTCCACTTT.

The chain couples TRBV6-5 to TRBJ1-5, with TRBD1 as a possible D gene (5 bases). CDR3 length equals 15 residues. CDR1 MNHEY and CDR2 SVGAGI come from the germline V gene. With 6 bases removed from V and 2 bases from J, the gap between germline ends came to 14 bases. The CDR3 sequence: CASSNGGSGNQPQHF. DNA of the CDR3: TGTGCCAGCAGCAACGGGGGAAGTGGCAATCAGCCCCAGCATTTT.

V and J are TRBV6-6 and TRBJ1-1, with D possibly being TRBD1 (6 bases). This CDR3 region has 13 residues. Germline lookup yields CDR1 MNHNY and CDR2 SVGAGI (reference sequence). Between the trimmed V and J ends, which lost 7 bases and 5 bases, there was a span of 14 bases. The CDR3 loop is CASIRPGDTEAFF. Written as DNA, the CDR3 is TGTGCCAGCATCCGCCCAGGGGATACTGAAGCTTTCTTT.

This clone appeared once. V and J are TRBV7-9 and TRBJ1-6; D is perhaps TRBD1 (5 bases). V lost 6 bases, J lost 8 bases, and 20 bases lay in between. This CDR3 contains 16 residues. CDR1 and CDR2 (germline): SEHNR, FQNEAQ (reference sequence). CDR3 nucleotides: TGTGCCAGCAGTTTGTCCACAGGCGGACGTCATTCACCCCTCCACTTT. It encodes CASSLSTGGRHSPLHF.

This sequence joins TRBV18 and TRBJ2-7; TRBD2 matches 9 bases. This CDR3 has 15 residues. Germline CDR1 reads KGHSH; CDR2 reads LQKENI. V shed 1 base, J shed 2 bases, and the junction held 3 bases outside the gene matches. CDR3 nucleotide sequence: TGTGCCAGCTCACCACGGCGGGAGGGCCCCTACGAGCAGTACTTC. Translating gives CASSPRREGPYEQYF.

A few counts support this clone. The chain uses TRBV6-1 and TRBJ1-5; D is undetermined. CDR3 length: 13 amino acids. V lost 3 bases to trimming and J lost 9 bases, with 12 bases between them. The germline V gene encodes CDR1 MNHNS and CDR2 SASEGT. CDR3 protein: CASSEATARPQHF. CDR3 DNA sequence: TGTGCCAGCAGTGAGGCGACCGCCCGGCCCCAGCATTTT.

The chain combines TRBV30 with TRBJ2-7; a weak D match, TRBD2 (5 bases). The CDR3 extends over 14 amino acids. CDR1 and CDR2 (germline): GTSNPN, SVGIG (reference sequence). V dropped 0 bases and J dropped 5 bases, with 14 bases sitting between them. Here the CDR3 reads CAWSVGGARNEQYF. CDR3 DNA sequence: TGTGCCTGGAGTGTCGGAGGAGCCCGCAACGAGCAGTACTTC.

This chain joins TRBV6-1 and TRBJ2-7; the D gene could be TRBD1 or TRBD2 (7 bases each). Per germline, CDR1 MNHNS and CDR2 SASEGT. Trimming cost V 1 base and J 6 bases, with 16 bases left between them. The CDR3 is 15 residues long. The CDR3 is CASSEVGAGGGEQYF. CDR3 DNA: TGTGCCAGCAGTGAAGTCGGGGCAGGGGGGGGCGAGCAGTACTTC.

This sequence joins TRBV30 and TRBJ2-1; no clear D gene. CDR1 and CDR2 from the germline V gene are GTSNPN and SVGIG (reference sequence). The CDR3 has 15 amino acids. Trimming left V 1 base short and J 1 base short, with 11 bases between. CDR3 sequence reads: CAWSEGQPSYNEQFF. DNA for the CDR3: TGTGCCTGGAGTGAAGGTCAGCCATCCTACAATGAGCAGTTCTTC.

V usage is TRBV15 and J usage is TRBJ2-7; 10 bases match TRBD2. Germline loops: CDR1 LNHNV, CDR2 YYDKDF (reference sequence). V lost 3 bases, J lost 6 bases, and 5 bases stayed unmatched. This CDR3 spans 14 amino acids. The CDR3 spells CATSRGLAGAEQYF. The CDR3 DNA sequence: TGTGCCACCAGCAGGGGTCTAGCGGGAGCCGAGCAGTACTTC.

This chain joins TRBV6-6 and TRBJ1-2; D is possibly TRBD1 (5 bases). In germline, CDR1 is MNHNY, CDR2 SVGAGI (reference sequence). The CDR3 sequence is 12 residues long. V lost 4 bases and J 10 bases, leaving 13 bases between the germline ends. The CDR3 protein is CASSWDPRDYTF. The CDR3 nucleotides read TGTGCCAGCAGTTGGGACCCTAGAGACTACACCTTC.